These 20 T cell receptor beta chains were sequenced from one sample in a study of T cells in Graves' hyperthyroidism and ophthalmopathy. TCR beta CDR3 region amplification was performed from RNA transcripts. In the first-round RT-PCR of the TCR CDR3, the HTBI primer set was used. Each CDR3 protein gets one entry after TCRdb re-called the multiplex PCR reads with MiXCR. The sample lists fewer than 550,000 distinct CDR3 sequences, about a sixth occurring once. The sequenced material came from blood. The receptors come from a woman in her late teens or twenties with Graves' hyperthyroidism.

In nucleotides, the CDR3 is TGTGCCAGCAGTCGTAGGTACACCTCTAGCACAGATACGCAGTATTTT. Its translation is CASSRRYTSSTDTQYF. The chain carries TRBV5-8 and TRBJ2-3; no firm D call. The CDR3 spans 16 residues. Germline lookup yields CDR1 SGHTS and CDR2 YDEGEE. V was trimmed by 5 bases and J by 0 bases, leaving 16 bases between them.

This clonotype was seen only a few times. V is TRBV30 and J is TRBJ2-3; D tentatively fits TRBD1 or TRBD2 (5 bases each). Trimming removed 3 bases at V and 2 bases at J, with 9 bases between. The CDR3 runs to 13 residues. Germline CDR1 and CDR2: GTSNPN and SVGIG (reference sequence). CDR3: CAWSDGTTDTQYF. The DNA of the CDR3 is TGTGCCTGGAGCGATGGGACCACAGATACGCAGTATTTT.

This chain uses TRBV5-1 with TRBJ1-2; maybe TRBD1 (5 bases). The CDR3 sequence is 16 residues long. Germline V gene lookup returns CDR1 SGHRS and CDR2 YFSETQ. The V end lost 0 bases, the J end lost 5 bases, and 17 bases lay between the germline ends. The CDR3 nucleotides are TGCGCCAGCAGCTTGGCCCAACTAGACAGCGGTTATGGCTACACCTTC. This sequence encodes CASSLAQLDSGYGYTF.

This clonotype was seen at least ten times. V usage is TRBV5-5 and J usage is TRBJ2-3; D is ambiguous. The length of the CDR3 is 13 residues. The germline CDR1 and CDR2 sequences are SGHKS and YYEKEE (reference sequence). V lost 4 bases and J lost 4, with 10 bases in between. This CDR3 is CASSHIQPDTQYF. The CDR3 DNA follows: TGTGCCAGCAGCCACATACAGCCAGATACGCAGTATTTT.

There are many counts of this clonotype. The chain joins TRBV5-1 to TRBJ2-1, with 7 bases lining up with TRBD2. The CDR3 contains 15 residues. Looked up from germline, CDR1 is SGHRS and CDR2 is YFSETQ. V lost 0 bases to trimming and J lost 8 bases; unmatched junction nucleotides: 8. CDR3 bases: TGCGCCAGCAGCTTGGCTGCGGGAGCGATGGATGAGCAGTTCTTC. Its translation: CASSLAAGAMDEQFF.

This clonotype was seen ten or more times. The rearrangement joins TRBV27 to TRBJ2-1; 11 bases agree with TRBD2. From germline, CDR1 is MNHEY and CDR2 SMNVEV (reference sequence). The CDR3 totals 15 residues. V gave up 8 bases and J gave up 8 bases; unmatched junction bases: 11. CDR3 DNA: TGTGCCAGCCGGATTTCGGGACTAGCGGTTGATGAGCAGTTCTTC. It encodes CASRISGLAVDEQFF.

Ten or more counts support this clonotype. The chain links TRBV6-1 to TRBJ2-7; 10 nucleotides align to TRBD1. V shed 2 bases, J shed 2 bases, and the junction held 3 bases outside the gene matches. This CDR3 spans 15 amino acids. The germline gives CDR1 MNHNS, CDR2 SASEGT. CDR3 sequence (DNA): TGTGCCAGCAGTGAAAGTGGGACAGGGGCCTACGAGCAGTACTTC. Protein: CASSESGTGAYEQYF.

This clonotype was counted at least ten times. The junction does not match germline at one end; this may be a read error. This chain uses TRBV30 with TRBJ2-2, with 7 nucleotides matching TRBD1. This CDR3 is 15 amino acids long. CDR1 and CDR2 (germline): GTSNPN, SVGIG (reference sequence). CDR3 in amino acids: CTWSVDRANTGELFF. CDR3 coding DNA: TGTACCTGGAGTGTAGACAGGGCGAACACCGGGGAGCTGTTTTTT.

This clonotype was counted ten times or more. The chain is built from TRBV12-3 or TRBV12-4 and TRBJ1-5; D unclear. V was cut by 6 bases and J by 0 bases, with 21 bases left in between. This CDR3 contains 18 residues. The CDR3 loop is CASSHVRPLLYSNQPQHF. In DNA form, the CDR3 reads TGTGCCAGCAGCCATGTCCGACCTCTATTATATAGCAATCAGCCCCAGCATTTT.

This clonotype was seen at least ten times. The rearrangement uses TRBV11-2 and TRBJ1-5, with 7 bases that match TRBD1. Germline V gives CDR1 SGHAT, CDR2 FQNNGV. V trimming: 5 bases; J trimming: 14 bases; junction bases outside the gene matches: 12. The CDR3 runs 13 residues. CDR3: CASSRDSGFIEHF. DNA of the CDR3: TGTGCCAGCAGCCGGGACAGTGGGTTTATAGAGCATTTT.

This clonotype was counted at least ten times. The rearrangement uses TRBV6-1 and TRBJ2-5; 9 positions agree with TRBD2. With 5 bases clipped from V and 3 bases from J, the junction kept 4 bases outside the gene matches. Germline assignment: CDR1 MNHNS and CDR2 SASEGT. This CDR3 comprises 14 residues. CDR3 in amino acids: CASSYGLAKETQYF. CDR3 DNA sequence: TGTGCCAGCAGTTACGGACTAGCGAAAGAGACCCAGTACTTC.

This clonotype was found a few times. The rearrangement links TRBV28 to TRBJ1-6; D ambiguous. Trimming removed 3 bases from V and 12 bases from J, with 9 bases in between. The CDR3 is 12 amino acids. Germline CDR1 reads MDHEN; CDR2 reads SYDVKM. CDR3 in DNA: TGTGCCAGCAGTTTTAGTGCAGGACCCCTCCACTTT. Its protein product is CASSFSAGPLHF.

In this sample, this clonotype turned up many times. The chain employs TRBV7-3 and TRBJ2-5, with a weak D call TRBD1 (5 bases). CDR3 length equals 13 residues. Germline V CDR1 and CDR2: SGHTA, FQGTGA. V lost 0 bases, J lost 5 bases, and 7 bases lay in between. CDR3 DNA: TGTGCCAGCAGCTTAACGCAGGGCGAGACCCAGTACTTC. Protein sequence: CASSLTQGETQYF.

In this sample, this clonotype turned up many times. In nucleotides, the CDR3 is TGTGCCAGCAGCCTCGACAGGAACACTGAAGCTTTCTTT. The encoded protein is CASSLDRNTEAFF. The chain is built from TRBV11-2 and TRBJ1-1, with D perhaps TRBD1 (5 bases). The germline V gene encodes CDR1 SGHAT and CDR2 FQNNGV. The germline V and J ends were trimmed by 5 bases and 1 base, with 8 bases remaining between them. CDR3 length equals 13 residues.

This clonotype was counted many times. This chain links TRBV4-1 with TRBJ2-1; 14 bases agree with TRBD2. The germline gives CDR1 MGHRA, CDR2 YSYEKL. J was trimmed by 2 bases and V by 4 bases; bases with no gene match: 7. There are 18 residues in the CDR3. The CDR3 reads CASSPSGTSGGAYNEQFF. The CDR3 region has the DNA TGCGCCAGCAGCCCCTCTGGGACTAGCGGGGGAGCCTACAATGAGCAGTTCTTC.

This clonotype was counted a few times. As DNA, the CDR3 is TGTGCCAGCAGCCCCGACCCAGTTACCTTAGCGGGAGGGACCTACAATGAGCAGTTCTTC. Translation gives CASSPDPVTLAGGTYNEQFF. The rearrangement joins TRBV3-1 to TRBJ2-1; 11 bases agree with TRBD2. The V gene end was trimmed by 4 bases and the J gene end by 2 bases; junction bases not matched to a gene: 16. Germline CDR1 is LGHDT and CDR2 is YNNKEL (reference sequence). The CDR3 length is 20 residues.

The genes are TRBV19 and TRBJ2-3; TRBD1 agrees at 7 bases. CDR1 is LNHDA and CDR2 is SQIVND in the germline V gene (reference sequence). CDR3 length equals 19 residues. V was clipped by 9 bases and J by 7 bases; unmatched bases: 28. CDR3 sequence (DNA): TGTGCCAGGAGTCCCACGGGCCCCACGGACAGGCGCCTCAGTAATACGCAGTATTTT. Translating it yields CARSPTGPTDRRLSNTQYF.

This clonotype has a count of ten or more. As DNA, the CDR3 is TGTGCCAGCAGAACAGGGGGTTCAATATATTCACCCCTCCACTTT. Translated: CASRTGGSIYSPLHF. The V gene is TRBV12-3 or TRBV12-4, the J gene TRBJ1-6, with 8 bases matching TRBD1. V gave up 6 bases and J gave up 8 bases; unmatched junction bases: 9. CDR3 length: 15 residues.

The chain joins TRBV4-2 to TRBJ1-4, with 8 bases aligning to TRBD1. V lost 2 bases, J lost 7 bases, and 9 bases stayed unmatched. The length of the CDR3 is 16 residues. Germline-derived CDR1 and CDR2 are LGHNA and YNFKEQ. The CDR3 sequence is CASSQNRGTAPEKLFF. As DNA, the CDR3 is TGTGCCAGCAGCCAAAACAGGGGGACAGCCCCTGAAAAACTGTTTTTT.

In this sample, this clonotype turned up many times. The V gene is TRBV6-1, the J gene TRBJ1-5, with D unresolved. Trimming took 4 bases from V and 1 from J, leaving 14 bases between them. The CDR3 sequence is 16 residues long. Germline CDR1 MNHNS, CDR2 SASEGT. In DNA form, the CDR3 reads TGTGCCAGCAGTGCCCCCGCCGGGGTCAGCAATCAGCCCCAGCATTTT. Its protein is CASSAPAGVSNQPQHF.